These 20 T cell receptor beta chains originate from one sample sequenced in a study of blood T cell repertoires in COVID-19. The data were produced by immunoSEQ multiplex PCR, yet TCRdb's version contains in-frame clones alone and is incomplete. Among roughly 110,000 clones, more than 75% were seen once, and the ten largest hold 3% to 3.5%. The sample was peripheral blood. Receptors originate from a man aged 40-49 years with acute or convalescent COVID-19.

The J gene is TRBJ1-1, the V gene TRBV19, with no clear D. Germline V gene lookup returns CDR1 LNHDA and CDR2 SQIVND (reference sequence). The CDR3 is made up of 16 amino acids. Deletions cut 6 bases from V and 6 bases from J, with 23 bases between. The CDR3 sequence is CASSPDAGSRGSEAFF. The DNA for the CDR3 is TGTGCCAGTAGCCCAGATGCGGGGAGTCGTGGCTCTGAAGCTTTCTTT.

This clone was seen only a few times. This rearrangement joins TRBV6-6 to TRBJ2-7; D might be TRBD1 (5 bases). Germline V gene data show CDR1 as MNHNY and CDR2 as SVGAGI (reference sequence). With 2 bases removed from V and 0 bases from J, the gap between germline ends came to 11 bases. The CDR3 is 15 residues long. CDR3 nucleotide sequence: TGTGCCAGCAGTTACCTGGACACCATCTCCTACGAGCAGTACTTC. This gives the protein CASSYLDTISYEQYF.

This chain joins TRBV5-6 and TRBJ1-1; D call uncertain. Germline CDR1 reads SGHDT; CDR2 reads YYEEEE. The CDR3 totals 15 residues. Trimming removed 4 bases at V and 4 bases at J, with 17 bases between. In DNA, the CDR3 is TGTGCCAGCAGCCCCCTAAAGCAGGTAGGCACTGAAGCTTTCTTT. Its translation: CASSPLKQVGTEAFF.

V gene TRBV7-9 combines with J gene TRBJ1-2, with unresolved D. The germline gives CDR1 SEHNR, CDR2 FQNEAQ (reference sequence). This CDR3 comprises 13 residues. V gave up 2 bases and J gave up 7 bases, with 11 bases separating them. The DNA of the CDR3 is TGTGCCAGCAGCTTAAAGGGAGTTAGTGGCTACACCTTC. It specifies CASSLKGVSGYTF.

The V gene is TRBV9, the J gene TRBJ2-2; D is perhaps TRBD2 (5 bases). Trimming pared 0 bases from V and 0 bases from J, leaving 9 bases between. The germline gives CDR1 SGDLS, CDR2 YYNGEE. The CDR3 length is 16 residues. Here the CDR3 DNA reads TGTGCCAGCAGCGTAGCGGGGAGCACGAACACCGGGGAGCTGTTTTTT. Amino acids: CASSVAGSTNTGELFF. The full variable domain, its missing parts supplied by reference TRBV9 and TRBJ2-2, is DSGVTQTPKHLITATGQRVTLRCSPRSGDLSVYWYQQSLDQGLQFLIQYYNGEERAKGNILERFSAQQFPDLHSELNLSSLELGDSALYFCASSVAGSTNTGELFFGEGSRLTVL.

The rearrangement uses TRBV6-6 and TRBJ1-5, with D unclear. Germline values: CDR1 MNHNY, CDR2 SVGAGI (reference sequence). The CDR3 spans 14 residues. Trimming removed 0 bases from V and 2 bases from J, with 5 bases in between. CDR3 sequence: CASSYSQGNQPQHF. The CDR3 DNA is TGTGCCAGCAGTTACTCGCAGGGCAATCAGCCCCAGCATTTT.

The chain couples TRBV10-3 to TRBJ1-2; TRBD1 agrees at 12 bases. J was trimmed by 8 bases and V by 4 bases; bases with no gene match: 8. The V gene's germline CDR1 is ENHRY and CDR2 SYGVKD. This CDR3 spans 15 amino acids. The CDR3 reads CAISAPGQGARGYTF. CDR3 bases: TGTGCCATCAGTGCACCGGGACAGGGGGCGCGAGGCTACACCTTC.

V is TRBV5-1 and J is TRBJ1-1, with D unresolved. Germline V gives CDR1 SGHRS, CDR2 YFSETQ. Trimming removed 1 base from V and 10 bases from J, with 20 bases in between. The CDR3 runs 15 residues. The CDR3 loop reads CASSLTGDSPESAFF. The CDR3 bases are TGCGCCAGCAGCTTGACGGGAGACTCTCCCGAGTCAGCTTTCTTT.

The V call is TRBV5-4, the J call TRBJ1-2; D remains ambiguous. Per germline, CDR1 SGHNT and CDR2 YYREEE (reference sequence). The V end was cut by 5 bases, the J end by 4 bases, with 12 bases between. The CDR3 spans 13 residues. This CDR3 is CASSRLGGYGYTF. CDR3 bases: TGTGCCAGCAGTCGGTTAGGCGGCTATGGCTACACCTTC.

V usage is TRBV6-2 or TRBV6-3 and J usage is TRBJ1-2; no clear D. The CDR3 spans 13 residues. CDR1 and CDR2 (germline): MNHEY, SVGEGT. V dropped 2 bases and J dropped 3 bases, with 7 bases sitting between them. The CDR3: CASSYMGDYGYTF. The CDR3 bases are TGTGCCAGCAGTTACATGGGAGACTATGGCTACACCTTC.

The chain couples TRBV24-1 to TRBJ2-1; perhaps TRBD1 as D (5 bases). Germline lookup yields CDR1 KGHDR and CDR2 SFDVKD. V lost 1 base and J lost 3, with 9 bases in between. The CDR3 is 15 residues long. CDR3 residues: CATSDLRQNYNEQFF. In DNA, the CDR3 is TGTGCCACCAGTGATTTAAGACAGAACTACAATGAGCAGTTCTTC.

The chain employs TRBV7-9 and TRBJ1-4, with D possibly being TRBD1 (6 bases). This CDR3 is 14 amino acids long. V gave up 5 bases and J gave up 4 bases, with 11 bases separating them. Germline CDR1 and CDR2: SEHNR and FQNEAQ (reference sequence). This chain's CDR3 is CASSAGDNNEKLFF. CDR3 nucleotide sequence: TGTGCCAGCAGCGCCGGGGACAATAATGAAAAACTGTTTTTT.

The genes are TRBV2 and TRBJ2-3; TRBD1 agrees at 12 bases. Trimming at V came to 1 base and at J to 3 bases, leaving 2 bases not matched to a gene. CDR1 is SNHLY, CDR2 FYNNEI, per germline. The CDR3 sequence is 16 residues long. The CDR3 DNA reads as TGTGCCAGCAGTGAAGGGGGACAGGGGGCGACAGATACGCAGTATTTT. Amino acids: CASSEGGQGATDTQYF.

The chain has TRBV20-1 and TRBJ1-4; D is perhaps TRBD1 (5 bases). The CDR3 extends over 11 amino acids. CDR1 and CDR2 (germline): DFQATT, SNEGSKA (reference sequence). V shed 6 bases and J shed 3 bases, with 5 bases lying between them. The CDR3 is CSAGANEKLFF. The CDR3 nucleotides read TGCAGTGCAGGGGCTAATGAAAAACTGTTTTTT.

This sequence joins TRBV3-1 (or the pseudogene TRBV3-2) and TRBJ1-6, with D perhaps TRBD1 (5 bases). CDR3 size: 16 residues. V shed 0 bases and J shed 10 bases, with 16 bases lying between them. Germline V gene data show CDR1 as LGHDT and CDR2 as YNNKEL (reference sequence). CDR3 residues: CASSQEAQGLGSPLHF. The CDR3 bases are TGTGCCAGCAGCCAAGAGGCCCAGGGACTAGGGTCACCCCTCCACTTT.

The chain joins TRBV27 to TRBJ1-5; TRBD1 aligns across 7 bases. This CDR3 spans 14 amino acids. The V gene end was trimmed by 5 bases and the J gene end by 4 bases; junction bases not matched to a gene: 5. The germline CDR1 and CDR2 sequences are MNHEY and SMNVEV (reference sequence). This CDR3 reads CASSQGTENQPQHF. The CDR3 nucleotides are TGTGCCAGCAGTCAGGGGACAGAAAATCAGCCCCAGCATTTT.

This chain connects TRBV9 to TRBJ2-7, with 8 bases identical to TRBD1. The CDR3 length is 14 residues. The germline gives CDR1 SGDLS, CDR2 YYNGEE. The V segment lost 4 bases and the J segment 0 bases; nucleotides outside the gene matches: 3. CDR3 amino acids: CASSSTGGSYEQYF. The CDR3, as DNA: TGTGCCAGCAGCTCCACAGGGGGCTCCTACGAGCAGTACTTC.

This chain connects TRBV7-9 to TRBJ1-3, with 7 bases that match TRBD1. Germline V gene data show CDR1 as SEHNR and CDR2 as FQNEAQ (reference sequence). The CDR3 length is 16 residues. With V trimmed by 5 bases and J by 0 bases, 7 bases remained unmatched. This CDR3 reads CASSPRAGGSGNTIYF. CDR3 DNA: TGTGCCAGCAGCCCTCGAGCAGGGGGCTCTGGAAACACCATATATTTT.

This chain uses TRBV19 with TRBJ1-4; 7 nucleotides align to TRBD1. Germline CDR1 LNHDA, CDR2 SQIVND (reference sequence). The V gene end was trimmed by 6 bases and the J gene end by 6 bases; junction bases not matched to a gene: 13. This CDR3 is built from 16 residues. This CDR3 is CASSRPTGVSDEKLFF. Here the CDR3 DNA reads TGTGCCAGTAGCAGACCAACAGGGGTTTCGGATGAAAAACTGTTTTTT.

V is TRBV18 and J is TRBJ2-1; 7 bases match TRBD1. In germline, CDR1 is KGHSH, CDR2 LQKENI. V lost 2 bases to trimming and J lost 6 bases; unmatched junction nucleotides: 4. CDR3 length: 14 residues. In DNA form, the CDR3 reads TGTGCCAGCTCACCAGGGACAGACCCCAATGAGCAGTTCTTC. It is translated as CASSPGTDPNEQFF. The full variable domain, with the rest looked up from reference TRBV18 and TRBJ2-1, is NAGVMQNPRHLVRRRGQEARLRCSPMKGHSHVYWYRQLPEEGLKFMVYLQKENIIDESGMPKERFSAEFPKEGPSILRIQQVVRGDSAAYFCASSPGTDPNEQFFGPGTRLTVL.